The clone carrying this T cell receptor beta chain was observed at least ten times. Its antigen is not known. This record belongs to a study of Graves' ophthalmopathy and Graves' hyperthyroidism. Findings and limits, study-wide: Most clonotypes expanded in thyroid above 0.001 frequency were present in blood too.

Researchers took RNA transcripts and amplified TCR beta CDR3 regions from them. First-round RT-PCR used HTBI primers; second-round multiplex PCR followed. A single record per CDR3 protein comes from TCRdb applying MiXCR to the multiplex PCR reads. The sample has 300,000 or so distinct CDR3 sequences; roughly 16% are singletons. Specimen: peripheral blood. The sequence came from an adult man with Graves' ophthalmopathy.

The CDR3 protein is CASSVSNSGYGYTF. In DNA form, the CDR3 reads TGTGCCAGCTCCGTGTCAAACTCAGGATATGGCTACACCTTC. The chain employs TRBV18 and TRBJ1-2; D gene ambiguous. Trimming cost V 6 bases and J 5 bases, with 16 bases left between them. CDR1 is KGHSH and CDR2 is LQKENI in the germline V gene. The CDR3 sequence is 14 residues long.